The 27 T cell receptor beta chains listed next were all sequenced from one sample in a study of Ad26.COV2.S vaccination and SARS-CoV-2 variants. Treatment of the sample: about 20 received Ad26.COV2.S at low or high dose, single or two shots; 5 received placebo; per-sample allocation not given. The investigators took samples on day 63 after the first vaccine or placebo injection. Assay used: immunoSEQ multiplex PCR; TCRdb lists only in-frame clones, some missing. The sample includes 380,000 or so clones, approximately 86% of them seen just once. This specimen was peripheral blood, taken in a trial of Ad26.COV2.S vaccine versus placebo. The origin of the receptors is a person between 18 and 65 years old who received the Ad26.COV2.S COVID-19 vaccine or a placebo.

The V gene is TRBV5-5, the J gene TRBJ2-7, with D perhaps matching TRBD1 (5 bases). The CDR3 is 14 amino acids. CDR1 and CDR2 from the germline V gene are SGHKS and YYEKEE (reference sequence). Trimming stripped 2 bases from V and 3 bases from J, with 12 bases between. The DNA of the CDR3 is TGTGCCAGCAGCTTCGTGGACAAGTACTACGAGCAGTACTTC. Protein sequence: CASSFVDKYYEQYF.

The gene calls are TRBV18 and TRBJ1-2, with 11 bases matching TRBD1. CDR3 size: 17 residues. The junction had 10 bases not matched to a gene; V was cut back by 4 bases and J by 3 bases. CDR1 is KGHSH, CDR2 LQKENI, per germline. The CDR3 sequence: CASSQQGPGQGDYGYTF. CDR3 nucleotide sequence: TGTGCCAGCTCACAACAAGGCCCGGGACAGGGGGACTATGGCTACACCTTC.

The chain couples TRBV7-8 to TRBJ1-3, with D perhaps matching TRBD1 (6 bases). The CDR3 runs 19 residues. Between the trimmed V and J ends, which lost 7 bases and 0 bases, there was a span of 25 bases. CDR1 and CDR2 (germline): SGHVS, FQNEAQ. Here the CDR3 DNA reads TGTGCCAGCACCCGGGGCCAGGGGCCCTCTGGACCCTCTGGAAACACCATATATTTT. Amino acid sequence: CASTRGQGPSGPSGNTIYF.

The J gene is TRBJ2-2, the V gene TRBV7-9; 9 bases are a match to TRBD1. V lost 5 bases, J lost 2 bases, and 6 bases stayed unmatched. The germline CDR1 and CDR2 sequences are SEHNR and FQNEAQ (reference sequence). The CDR3 sequence is 16 residues long. The DNA of the CDR3 is TGTGCCAGCAGCCCCGCGGGACAGGGAAACACCGGGGAGCTGTTTTTT. It codes for CASSPAGQGNTGELFF.

V and J are TRBV6-5 and TRBJ2-1; no firm D call. This CDR3 region has 16 residues. The germline V and J ends were trimmed by 0 bases and 0 bases, with 9 bases remaining between them. The germline V gene encodes CDR1 MNHEY and CDR2 SVGAGI. The CDR3 region has the DNA TGTGCCAGCAGTTACTCGGGGATCGGCTCCTACAATGAGCAGTTCTTC. Translated, it gives CASSYSGIGSYNEQFF.

The gene calls are TRBV28 and TRBJ2-1; possibly TRBD1 or TRBD2 for D (5 bases each). Trimming shortened V by 10 bases and J by 2 bases, and 12 bases separated the two germline ends. This CDR3 region has 13 residues. Per the germline V gene, CDR1 is MDHEN and CDR2 is SYDVKM. The CDR3 region is CATFQGPYNEQFF. The CDR3 DNA reads as TGTGCCACCTTTCAGGGACCCTACAATGAGCAGTTCTTC.

This clone was seen many times. This sample includes further DNA sequences coding for the same CDR3. V gene TRBV11-2 combines with J gene TRBJ1-4; D is undetermined. The germline V gene encodes CDR1 SGHAT and CDR2 FQNNGV. V lost 3 bases and J lost 0, with 5 bases in between. There are 14 residues in the CDR3. The CDR3 spells CASSLGATNEKLFF. CDR3 nucleotide sequence: TGTGCCAGCAGCTTGGGAGCAACTAATGAAAAACTGTTTTTT.

The gene calls are TRBV4-3 and TRBJ2-1, with TRBD1 matching over 7 bases. CDR1 LGHNA and CDR2 YSLEER come from the germline V gene. Trimming took 5 bases from V and 0 from J; bases not matched to a gene: 4. The CDR3 covers 15 residues. CDR3 loop: CASSKTGVSYNEQFF. The CDR3 nucleotides are TGCGCCAGCAGCAAAACAGGGGTCTCCTACAATGAGCAGTTCTTC.

The chain uses TRBV11-1 and TRBJ1-4, with D possibly TRBD1 on 5 matching bases. CDR3 length equals 14 residues. V was shortened by 5 bases and J by 4 bases, with 11 bases between the two germline ends. CDR1 and CDR2 (germline): SGHAT, FQDESV (reference sequence). Here the CDR3 reads CASSPGTDNEKLFF. The CDR3, as DNA: TGTGCCAGCAGCCCCGGGACGGATAATGAAAAACTGTTTTTT.

The V and J genes are TRBV10-1 and TRBJ2-5; 7 bases are shared with TRBD1. Germline CDR1 is WNHNN and CDR2 is SYGVQD (reference sequence). Germline trimming cut 6 bases from V and 5 bases from J; bases unmatched to any gene: 6. The CDR3 length is 13 residues. The DNA of the CDR3 is TGCGCCAGCAGCCCGGGACAGTTGGAGACCCAGTACTTC. The encoded protein is CASSPGQLETQYF.

The rearrangement joins TRBV5-1 to TRBJ2-3; D remains ambiguous. CDR3 length: 14 amino acids. Trimming stripped 0 bases from V and 2 bases from J, with 7 bases between. From germline, CDR1 is SGHRS and CDR2 YFSETQ. Here the CDR3 reads CASSLGSITDTQYF. The CDR3 DNA sequence: TGCGCCAGCAGCTTGGGGAGCATCACAGATACGCAGTATTTT.

The V gene is TRBV9, the J gene TRBJ1-1, with 11 bases identical to TRBD1. The length of the CDR3 is 14 residues. Trimming removed 5 bases from V and 5 bases from J; junction bases left unmatched: 5. CDR1 is SGDLS, CDR2 YYNGEE, per germline. The CDR3 region has the DNA TGTGCCAGCAGACCCGGACAGGGGGCAACTGAAGCTTTCTTT. It translates to CASRPGQGATEAFF.

This rearrangement joins TRBV6-5 to TRBJ1-1; no firm D call. The V gene lost 2 bases and the J gene lost 1 base, with 5 bases spanning the gap. The CDR3 totals 13 residues. Per the germline V gene, CDR1 is MNHEY and CDR2 is SVGAGI. Here the CDR3 reads CASSYRQNTEAFF. In DNA, the CDR3 is TGTGCCAGCAGTTACCGTCAGAACACTGAAGCTTTCTTT.

This chain links TRBV4-3 with TRBJ2-1, with D unclear. The CDR3 loop spans 15 amino acids. V lost 0 bases and J 6 bases, leaving 12 bases between the germline ends. Germline V gene data show CDR1 as LGHNA and CDR2 as YSLEER. In DNA, the CDR3 is TGCGCCAGCAGCCAAGATAGGTACGCCGCCAATGAGCAGTTCTTC. Protein sequence: CASSQDRYAANEQFF.

This chain uses TRBV18 with TRBJ1-3; TRBD1 matches at 8 bases. The V gene end was trimmed by 3 bases and the J gene end by 4 bases; junction bases not matched to a gene: 5. Germline V lookup: CDR1 KGHSH, CDR2 LQKENI. This CDR3 has 15 amino acids. CDR3 amino acids: CASSPTGAPGNTIYF. CDR3 DNA sequence: TGTGCCAGCTCACCGACAGGGGCGCCCGGAAACACCATATATTTT. Using reference TRBV18 and TRBJ1-3 for the parts outside the CDR3, the full variable domain is NAGVMQNPRHLVRRRGQEARLRCSPMKGHSHVYWYRQLPEEGLKFMVYLQKENIIDESGMPKERFSAEFPKEGPSILRIQQVVRGDSAAYFCASSPTGAPGNTIYFGEGSWLTVV.

V usage is TRBV4-3 and J usage is TRBJ1-1, with D hard to call. The CDR3 extends over 15 amino acids. V lost 2 bases, J lost 6 bases, and 16 bases lay in between. Germline V gives CDR1 LGHNA, CDR2 YSLEER. In DNA form, the CDR3 reads TGCGCCAGCAGCCAAACCAGGACGGGTGGAGCTGAAGCTTTCTTT. Amino acids: CASSQTRTGGAEAFF.

This chain joins TRBV28 and TRBJ2-7; D possibly corresponds to TRBD2 (5 bases). CDR3 length equals 13 residues. Germline V gene data show CDR1 as MDHEN and CDR2 as SYDVKM. Trimming pared 6 bases from V and 3 bases from J, leaving 12 bases between. The CDR3 sequence is CASSPSDFYEQYF. CDR3 DNA sequence: TGTGCCAGCAGCCCCTCGGACTTCTACGAGCAGTACTTC.

V and J are TRBV6-4 and TRBJ2-1, with 8 bases that match TRBD2. Germline loops: CDR1 MRHNA, CDR2 SNTAGT. CDR3 size: 16 residues. The ends lost 2 bases at V and 1 base at J; junction bases unmatched: 4. Written as DNA, the CDR3 is TGTGCCAGCAGTGACGTCGGCGGGGGGTCCTACAATGAGCAGTTCTTC. Translation: CASSDVGGGSYNEQFF.

V gene TRBV6-5 combines with J gene TRBJ1-2; 10 bases fit TRBD1. The V gene end was trimmed by 10 bases and the J gene end by 5 bases; junction bases not matched to a gene: 13. Germline V gene data show CDR1 as MNHEY and CDR2 as SVGAGI. The CDR3 has 15 amino acids. CDR3 sequence (DNA): TGTGCCACCCAGGTCCCACAGGGACAGGGGTATGGCTACACCTTC. Protein product: CATQVPQGQGYGYTF.

Note on this clone: The same CDR3 can be traced to other DNA sequences in this sample. The V call is TRBV5-1, the J call TRBJ1-1; D remains ambiguous. Germline V gene data show CDR1 as SGHRS and CDR2 as YFSETQ. Between the trimmed V and J ends, which lost 4 bases and 0 bases, there was a span of 7 bases. The CDR3 length is 13 residues. The CDR3 DNA sequence: TGCGCCAGCAGCGGCCAGATGAACACTGAAGCTTTCTTT. The encoded protein is CASSGQMNTEAFF.

The J gene is TRBJ2-6, the V gene TRBV6-1; 10 bases are a match to TRBD1. This CDR3 has 17 amino acids. CDR1 and CDR2 (germline): MNHNS, SASEGT. J gave up 4 bases and V 8 bases, and 11 bases lay outside the gene matches. For the CDR3, the DNA is TGTGCCAGCTGTGGGGGGACAGGGGCCCCCGGGGCCAACGTCCTGACTTTC. It specifies CASCGGTGAPGANVLTF.

The genes are TRBV6-1 and TRBJ2-1, with 7 positions matching TRBD2. V lost 2 bases, J lost 7 bases, and 14 bases stayed unmatched. The germline gives CDR1 MNHNS, CDR2 SASEGT. The CDR3 has 17 amino acids. The CDR3 loop reads CASSEWSGATRRNEQFF. The DNA for the CDR3 is TGTGCCAGCAGTGAATGGAGCGGGGCGACCCGAAGGAATGAGCAGTTCTTC.

The rearrangement uses TRBV7-2 and TRBJ2-1, with D perhaps matching TRBD1 (7 bases). Trimming removed 5 bases at V and 10 bases at J, with 21 bases between. In germline, CDR1 is SGHTA, CDR2 FQGNSA. The length of the CDR3 is 15 residues. This CDR3 reads CASSLTGGQLNEQFF. DNA of the CDR3: TGTGCCAGCAGCCTCACCGGGGGACAGTTAAACGAGCAGTTCTTC.

This chain uses TRBV7-9 with TRBJ2-4, with D possibly matching TRBD1 (5 bases). CDR3 length: 15 amino acids. Germline V CDR1 and CDR2: SEHNR, FQNEAQ (reference sequence). Trimming stripped 5 bases from V and 6 bases from J, with 17 bases between. The chain's CDR3 is CASSPTGRARNIQYF. CDR3 DNA: TGTGCCAGCAGCCCAACGGGCAGGGCCCGAAACATTCAGTACTTC.

The chain recombines TRBV4-3 with TRBJ1-4, with TRBD1 as a possible D gene (5 bases). Germline loops: CDR1 LGHNA, CDR2 YSLEER. The CDR3 has 17 residues. Trimming pared 1 base from V and 7 bases from J, leaving 19 bases between. In nucleotides, the CDR3 is TGCGCCAGCAGCCAAGGCGCGTGGGAGGGGCGTAGTGAAAAACTGTTTTTT. As protein: CASSQGAWEGRSEKLFF.

Many counts were recorded for this clone. CDR3 sequence (DNA): TGCAGCGTTGAAGTTTGGGACGGGGGCCCTGAGCAGTACTTC. Encoded protein: CSVEVWDGGPEQYF. V usage is TRBV29-1 and J usage is TRBJ2-7; D tentatively fits TRBD1 or TRBD2 (6 bases each). The CDR3 contains 14 residues. The V gene lost 1 base and the J gene lost 7 bases, with 17 bases spanning the gap. Germline lookup yields CDR1 SQVTM and CDR2 ANQGSEA.

The chain has TRBV6-2 or TRBV6-3 and TRBJ2-5, with D tentatively TRBD1 (5 bases). The CDR3 extends over 16 amino acids. V dropped 0 bases and J dropped 5 bases, with 16 bases sitting between them. Germline CDR1 is MNHEY and CDR2 is SVGEGT. The CDR3 sequence is CASSYSAGPLGETQYF. DNA for the CDR3: TGTGCCAGCAGTTACTCGGCAGGGCCGCTGGGGGAGACCCAGTACTTC.